These 8 T cell receptor beta chains came from one sample sequenced in a study of T cell responses to AZD1222 COVID-19 vaccine. The table came from immunoSEQ multiplex PCR; TCRdb's copy has only in-frame clones and leaves some out. The data contain 160,000 or so clones, about 90% of them singletons. Material: peripheral blood, obtained on day 0 of AZD1222 vaccination. All receptors derive from an adult in good health.

V is TRBV12-3 or TRBV12-4 and J is TRBJ1-5, with D unresolved. The CDR3 totals 13 residues. The V gene lost 4 bases and the J gene lost 9 bases, with 13 bases spanning the gap. CDR3 sequence reads: CASSSRTPRPQHF. In nucleotides, the CDR3 is TGTGCCAGCAGTTCCCGGACCCCTCGGCCCCAGCATTTT.

This chain uses TRBV19 with TRBJ2-1; D unresolved. The V and J ends lost 4 bases and 6 bases respectively, with 4 bases between them. Germline CDR1 reads LNHDA; CDR2 reads SQIVND (reference sequence). There are 11 residues in the CDR3. The CDR3 DNA follows: TGTGCCAGTAGTACCTCCAATGAGCAGTTCTTC. It codes for CASSTSNEQFF. Drawing the rest from reference TRBV19 and TRBJ2-1, the complete variable domain is DGGITQSPKYLFRKEGQNVTLSCEQNLNHDAMYWYRQDPGQGLRLIYYSQIVNDFQKGDIAEGYSVSREKKESFPLTVTSAQKNPTAFYLCASSTSNEQFFGPGTRLTVL.

About this clone itself: This sample includes further DNA sequences coding for the same CDR3. The rearrangement joins TRBV19 to TRBJ1-2, with 10 positions matching TRBD1. V was pared by 5 bases and J by 5 bases, with 2 bases of the junction left unmatched. Germline CDR1 reads LNHDA; CDR2 reads SQIVND (reference sequence). The CDR3 is 13 amino acids. The chain's CDR3 is CASSPGQGYGYTF. The DNA of the CDR3 is TGTGCCAGTAGTCCGGGACAGGGGTATGGCTACACCTTC.

This chain joins TRBV10-3 and TRBJ2-2; TRBD1 aligns across 8 bases. The CDR3 sequence is 16 residues long. Germline CDR1 ENHRY, CDR2 SYGVKD. V shed 6 bases, J shed 1 base, and the junction held 7 bases outside the gene matches. In nucleotides, the CDR3 is TGTGCCATCAGGGAATCCGGGACAGGGAACACCGGGGAGCTGTTTTTT. The encoded protein is CAIRESGTGNTGELFF.

This clone was seen just once. The chain recombines TRBV5-1 with TRBJ1-5, with TRBD1 as a possible D gene (6 bases). Germline V gene data show CDR1 as SGHRS and CDR2 as YFSETQ. The V and J ends lost 4 bases and 7 bases respectively, with 18 bases between them. This CDR3 spans 15 amino acids. CDR3 bases: TGCGCCAGCAGCCCCAGGGGTGCCATGGACCAGCCCCAGCATTTT. Its protein product is CASSPRGAMDQPQHF.

The rearrangement links TRBV27 to TRBJ1-5, with 7 bases lining up with TRBD1. Germline V CDR1 and CDR2: MNHEY, SMNVEV (reference sequence). This CDR3 is built from 17 residues. V gave up 5 bases and J gave up 6 bases; unmatched junction bases: 16. The CDR3 DNA is TGTGCCAGCAGTCCCCACTCCCGGAGGGGGCTGAGTCAGCCCCAGCATTTT. Residues: CASSPHSRRGLSQPQHF.

The V and J genes are TRBV12-3 or TRBV12-4 and TRBJ1-4; D is unresolved. V was pared by 2 bases and J by 8 bases, with 9 bases between. The CDR3 covers 13 residues. The CDR3 coding sequence is TGTGCCAGCAGTTTACGGGTTGCGGAAAAACTGTTTTTT. Its protein is CASSLRVAEKLFF.

The rearrangement uses TRBV5-6 and TRBJ1-5; no clear D gene. The germline gives CDR1 SGHDT, CDR2 YYEEEE. The germline V and J ends were trimmed by 2 bases and 7 bases, with 13 bases remaining between them. This CDR3 has 14 residues. The DNA for the CDR3 is TGTGCCAGCAGCTTCGGACGGAACCGACAGCCCCAGCATTTT. Amino acid sequence: CASSFGRNRQPQHF.